The 26 T cell receptor beta chains below come from one sample, sequenced in a study of T cell responses to AZD1222 COVID-19 vaccine. Using immunoSEQ multiplex PCR, the repertoire was profiled, and TCRdb retains in-frame clones only, with some absent. The sample records some 140,000 clones, more than 85% being singletons. The sample here was peripheral blood, taken on day 0 of AZD1222 vaccination. Source of these receptors: an adult in good health.

The chain uses TRBV6-2 or TRBV6-3 and TRBJ2-7; 7 nucleotides align to TRBD1. The V gene end was trimmed by 3 bases and the J gene end by 1 base; junction bases not matched to a gene: 3. Germline V lookup: CDR1 MNHEY, CDR2 SVGEGT. The CDR3 spans 14 residues. The CDR3 sequence is CASSYTDRSYEQYF. The CDR3, as DNA: TGTGCCAGCAGTTATACGGACAGGTCCTACGAGCAGTACTTC.

The CDR3, as DNA: TGTGCCAGCTCACCACCGGGACAGGCCATTGGCTACACCTTC. Its protein product is CASSPPGQAIGYTF. This rearrangement joins TRBV18 to TRBJ1-2, with 8 bases lining up with TRBD1. V was pared by 0 bases and J by 7 bases, with 4 bases of the junction left unmatched. CDR1 is KGHSH, CDR2 LQKENI, per germline. This CDR3 has 14 amino acids.

CDR3 sequence reads: CASSVQILTDTQYF. The CDR3 DNA reads TGTGCCAGCAGCGTACAGATTCTTACAGATACGCAGTATTTT. The chain has TRBV9 and TRBJ2-3; D gene uncertain. Between the trimmed V and J ends, which lost 1 base and 3 bases, there was a span of 9 bases. This CDR3 spans 14 amino acids. Looked up from germline, CDR1 is SGDLS and CDR2 is YYNGEE.

The chain uses TRBV30 and TRBJ1-5; D remains unclear. The V gene lost 3 bases and the J gene lost 3 bases, with 6 bases spanning the gap. Germline CDR1 is GTSNPN and CDR2 is SVGIG (reference sequence). This CDR3 region has 12 residues. The CDR3 DNA reads TGTGCCTGGAGACAGTTCAATCAGCCCCAGCATTTT. Encoded protein: CAWRQFNQPQHF.

This clone was observed once. This sequence joins TRBV19 and TRBJ1-2; tentative D call: TRBD1 (6 bases). CDR1 LNHDA and CDR2 SQIVND come from the germline V gene (reference sequence). Deletions cut 5 bases from V and 5 bases from J, with 21 bases between. The CDR3 extends over 16 amino acids. CDR3 DNA: TGTGCCAGTAGTTCCGGCCAAACAGGGCGTTGGTATGGCTACACCTTC. It translates to CASSSGQTGRWYGYTF.

J is TRBJ1-2 and V is TRBV11-2; possible D gene TRBD1, 5 bases. Germline V CDR1 and CDR2: SGHAT, FQNNGV. With 5 bases removed from V and 3 bases from J, the gap between germline ends came to 10 bases. CDR3 length: 13 residues. The CDR3 sequence is CASSREQDYGYTF. The CDR3 DNA follows: TGTGCCAGCAGCCGTGAACAGGACTATGGCTACACCTTC.

CDR3 sequence reads: CASSVEGLAGGYNEQFF. The DNA for the CDR3 is TGTGCCAGCAGCGTAGAGGGACTAGCGGGAGGGTACAATGAGCAGTTCTTC. The J gene is TRBJ2-1, the V gene TRBV9; 16 bases agree with TRBD2. The CDR3 length is 17 residues. V trimming: 0 bases; J trimming: 4 bases; junction bases outside the gene matches: 1. CDR1 is SGDLS and CDR2 is YYNGEE in the germline V gene.

This clone was picked up one time. The chain links TRBV11-2 to TRBJ1-5, with TRBD1 matching over 7 bases. There are 15 residues in the CDR3. The V segment lost 0 bases and the J segment 5 bases; nucleotides outside the gene matches: 4. CDR1 is SGHAT and CDR2 is FQNNGV in the germline V gene. CDR3 sequence reads: CASSLDITGDQPQHF. CDR3 nucleotide sequence: TGTGCCAGCAGCTTAGATATTACAGGGGATCAGCCCCAGCATTTT.

The chain employs TRBV9 and TRBJ2-1; weak D call: TRBD2 (6 bases). Germline values: CDR1 SGDLS, CDR2 YYNGEE. V lost 3 bases to trimming and J lost 10 bases, with 14 bases between them. The CDR3 consists of 13 residues. The CDR3 DNA sequence: TGTGCCAGCAGCGGGATTAGCGGCCTAGAGCAGTTCTTC. It specifies CASSGISGLEQFF.

CDR3 sequence: CAWSVGDAGELFF. CDR3 coding DNA: TGTGCCTGGAGTGTGGGGGATGCCGGGGAGCTGTTTTTT. The V and J genes are TRBV30 and TRBJ2-2; either TRBD1 or TRBD2 may fit D (5 bases each). This CDR3 region has 13 residues. Germline-derived CDR1 and CDR2 are GTSNPN and SVGIG (reference sequence). The V gene lost 0 bases and the J gene lost 6 bases, with 8 bases spanning the gap. The full variable domain, completed using reference TRBV30 and TRBJ2-2, is SQTIHQWPATLVQPVGSPLSLECTVEGTSNPNLYWYRQAAGRGLQLLFYSVGIGQISSEVPQNLSASRPQDRQFILSSKKLLLSDSGFYLCAWSVGDAGELFFGEGSRLTVL.

J is TRBJ2-1 and V is TRBV6-5, with D possibly TRBD2 on 6 matching bases. CDR3 length: 15 residues. The germline V gene has CDR1 MNHEY and CDR2 SVGAGI. Deletions cut 8 bases from V and 3 bases from J, with 17 bases between. The CDR3 coding sequence is TGTGCCAGCGGGTATCGGCGGGATCTCTACAATGAGCAGTTCTTC. Protein product: CASGYRRDLYNEQFF.

A single count supports this clone. The chain links TRBV28 to TRBJ1-1; 7 positions match TRBD1. Looked up from germline, CDR1 is MDHEN and CDR2 is SYDVKM. This CDR3 has 14 amino acids. V lost 6 bases, J lost 5 bases, and 9 bases stayed unmatched. The CDR3 region has the DNA TGTGCCAGCAGAAAGACAGGGAGCGAAACTGAAGCTTTCTTT. Its protein product is CASRKTGSETEAFF.

V and J are TRBV7-3 and TRBJ2-3, with TRBD2 matching 7 bases. V shed 5 bases and J 7 bases; nucleotides not matched to a gene: 6. Germline V gene sequence: CDR1 SGHTA, CDR2 FQGTGA. The CDR3 totals 13 residues. CDR3 nucleotide sequence: TGTGCCAGCAGCCCACAAGCGGGGTATACGCAGTATTTT. Its protein is CASSPQAGYTQYF.

The rearrangement links TRBV6-5 to TRBJ1-2; a possible D gene is TRBD1 (5 bases). Germline-derived CDR1 and CDR2 are MNHEY and SVGAGI. V lost 4 bases and J 7 bases, leaving 13 bases between the germline ends. This CDR3 is built from 13 residues. CDR3 coding DNA: TGTGCCAGCAGTTTCGGGACGAGAGGTGGCTACACCTTC. Amino acid sequence: CASSFGTRGGYTF.

The chain carries TRBV2 and TRBJ2-1; no clear D gene. V lost 8 bases, J lost 0 bases, and 20 bases lay in between. Germline assignment: CDR1 SNHLY and CDR2 FYNNEI. The CDR3 contains 17 residues. The CDR3 region has the DNA TGTGCCAGCGAACCTACGGGCAGGCGTAGCTCCTACAATGAGCAGTTCTTC. It yields the protein CASEPTGRRSSYNEQFF. The full variable domain, rest sourced from reference TRBV2 and TRBJ2-1, is EPEVTQTPSHQVTQMGQEVILRCVPISNHLYFYWYRQILGQKVEFLVSFYNNEISEKSEIFDDQFSVERPDGSNFTLKIRSTKLEDSAMYFCASEPTGRRSSYNEQFFGPGTRLTVL.

The chain joins TRBV6-2 or TRBV6-3 to TRBJ2-7; the D gene is possibly TRBD2 (6 bases). Per the germline V gene, CDR1 is MNHEY and CDR2 is SVGEGT. The CDR3 sequence is 13 residues long. The ends were cut back, 4 bases at V and 1 base at J, with 8 bases in the middle. CDR3 DNA: TGTGCCAGCAGTTTGGAGGGATCCTACGAGCAGTACTTC. This encodes CASSLEGSYEQYF.

Only one count was recorded for this clone. This chain uses TRBV6-5 with TRBJ2-1; 7 bases map to TRBD2. Losses at the gene ends were 6 bases for V and 2 bases for J; bases not matched to a gene: 4. The CDR3 runs 14 residues. Germline V CDR1 and CDR2: MNHEY, SVGAGI. The CDR3 loop reads CASRTGGAYNEQFF. For the CDR3, the DNA is TGTGCCAGCAGAACGGGAGGTGCCTACAATGAGCAGTTCTTC.

This chain connects TRBV9 to TRBJ1-2, with TRBD1 as a possible D gene (6 bases). V dropped 3 bases and J dropped 8 bases, with 20 bases sitting between them. The CDR3 contains 15 residues. Germline CDR1 and CDR2: SGDLS and YYNGEE. CDR3: CASSAEPSGDGGYTF. CDR3 in DNA: TGTGCCAGCAGCGCCGAGCCTTCAGGGGACGGGGGCTACACCTTC. Using reference TRBV9 and TRBJ1-2 for the parts outside the CDR3, the full variable domain is DSGVTQTPKHLITATGQRVTLRCSPRSGDLSVYWYQQSLDQGLQFLIQYYNGEERAKGNILERFSAQQFPDLHSELNLSSLELGDSALYFCASSAEPSGDGGYTFGSGTRLTVV.

The chain couples TRBV5-6 to TRBJ2-7; 9 positions agree with TRBD1. With V trimmed by 1 base and J by 9 bases, 8 bases remained unmatched. The germline V gene encodes CDR1 SGHDT and CDR2 YYEEEE. The CDR3 covers 14 residues. CDR3 in amino acids: CASSLRQGGSRQYF. In nucleotides, the CDR3 is TGTGCCAGCAGCTTGCGACAGGGGGGATCCCGGCAGTACTTC.

The chain employs TRBV7-9 and TRBJ2-2; D call uncertain. Germline values: CDR1 SEHNR, CDR2 FQNEAQ (reference sequence). The germline V and J ends were trimmed by 6 bases and 7 bases, with 6 bases remaining between them. The length of the CDR3 is 11 residues. The CDR3: CASRRGGELFF. DNA for the CDR3: TGTGCCAGCAGACGAGGCGGGGAGCTGTTTTTT.

The rearrangement joins TRBV10-3 to TRBJ2-7, with 7 bases matching TRBD2. V was clipped by 6 bases and J by 5 bases; unmatched bases: 13. The CDR3 spans 15 residues. CDR1 and CDR2 (germline): ENHRY, SYGVKD. CDR3 in DNA: TGTGCCATCAGCCCCATTCCGGTAGCGGGCAACGAGCAGTACTTC. It is translated as CAISPIPVAGNEQYF.

The chain has TRBV6-5 and TRBJ2-5; D not resolved. V was pared by 4 bases and J by 1 base, with 10 bases between. This CDR3 region has 14 residues. The germline V gene encodes CDR1 MNHEY and CDR2 SVGAGI. The CDR3 region has the DNA TGTGCCAGCAGTTTTAGGACGAGCCAAGAGACCCAGTACTTC. It specifies CASSFRTSQETQYF.

The chain has TRBV5-1 and TRBJ2-5, with D possibly TRBD2 on 5 matching bases. The CDR3 is made up of 14 amino acids. The V and J ends lost 4 bases and 3 bases respectively, with 13 bases between them. Per germline, CDR1 SGHRS and CDR2 YFSETQ. In DNA form, the CDR3 reads TGCGCCAGCAGCCTGGGAGTTTCGGAAGAGACCCAGTACTTC. Translation gives CASSLGVSEETQYF.

The chain couples TRBV3-1 (or the pseudogene TRBV3-2) to TRBJ1-2, with 11 bases identical to TRBD1. Trimming took 4 bases from V and 7 from J; bases not matched to a gene: 5. The CDR3 runs to 14 residues. The germline CDR1 and CDR2 sequences are LGHDT and YNNKEL (reference sequence). The CDR3 sequence is CASSRGQGAAGYTF. CDR3 coding DNA: TGTGCCAGCAGCCGAGGACAGGGGGCTGCTGGCTACACCTTC.

The rearrangement joins TRBV9 to TRBJ1-4; a weak D match, TRBD1 (5 bases). Germline V gives CDR1 SGDLS, CDR2 YYNGEE. The CDR3 is made up of 15 amino acids. Trimming left V 6 bases short and J 6 bases short, with 18 bases between. The CDR3 coding sequence is TGTGCCAGCACCCCATGGGGGGGGTCGGATGAAAAACTGTTTTTT. Amino acids: CASTPWGGSDEKLFF.

The chain has TRBV7-2 and TRBJ1-1; D ambiguous. Germline CDR1 is SGHTA and CDR2 is FQGNSA. The V gene lost 5 bases and the J gene lost 9 bases, with 16 bases spanning the gap. CDR3 length equals 13 residues. CDR3 nucleotide sequence: TGTGCCAGCAGCCCCCCGATACTGCTGAAAGCTTTCTTT. Translating it yields CASSPPILLKAFF.